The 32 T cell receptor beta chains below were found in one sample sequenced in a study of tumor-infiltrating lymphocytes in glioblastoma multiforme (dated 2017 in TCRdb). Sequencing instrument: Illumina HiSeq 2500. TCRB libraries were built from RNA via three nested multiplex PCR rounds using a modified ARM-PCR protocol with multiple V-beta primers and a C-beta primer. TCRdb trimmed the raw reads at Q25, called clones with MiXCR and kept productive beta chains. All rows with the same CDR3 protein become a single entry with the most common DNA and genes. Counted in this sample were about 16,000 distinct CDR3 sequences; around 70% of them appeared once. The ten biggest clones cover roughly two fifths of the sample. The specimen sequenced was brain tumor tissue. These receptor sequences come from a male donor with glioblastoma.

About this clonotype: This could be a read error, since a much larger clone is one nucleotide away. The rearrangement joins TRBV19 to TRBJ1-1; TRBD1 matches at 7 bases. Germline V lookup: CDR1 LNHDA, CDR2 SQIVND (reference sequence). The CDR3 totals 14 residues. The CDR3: CASSPGQIGAEALF. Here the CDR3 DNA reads TGTGCCAGTAGTCCGGGACAGATCGGGGCTGAAGCTCTCTTT.

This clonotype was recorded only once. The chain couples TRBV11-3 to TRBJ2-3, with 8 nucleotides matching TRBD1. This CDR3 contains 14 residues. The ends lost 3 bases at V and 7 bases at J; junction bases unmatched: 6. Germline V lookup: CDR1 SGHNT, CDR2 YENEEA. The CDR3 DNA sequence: TGTGCCAGCAGCTTGTACAGGGGGTCTAATACGCAGTATTTT. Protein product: CASSLYRGSNTQYF.

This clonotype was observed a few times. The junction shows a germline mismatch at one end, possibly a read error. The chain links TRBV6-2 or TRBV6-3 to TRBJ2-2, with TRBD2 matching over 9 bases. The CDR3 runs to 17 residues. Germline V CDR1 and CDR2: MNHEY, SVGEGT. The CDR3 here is CASSLWSGRKNTGEPFF. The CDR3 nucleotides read TGTGCCAGCAGTTTATGGAGCGGGAGGAAGAACACCGGGGAGCCGTTTTTT.

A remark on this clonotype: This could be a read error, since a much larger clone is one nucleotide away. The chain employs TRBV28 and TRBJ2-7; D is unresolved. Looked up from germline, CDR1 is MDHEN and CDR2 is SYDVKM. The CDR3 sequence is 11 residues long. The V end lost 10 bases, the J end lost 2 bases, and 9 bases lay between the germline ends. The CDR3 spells CANTSAYEQYF. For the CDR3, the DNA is TGTGCCAACACCTCCGCCTACGAGCAGTACTTC.

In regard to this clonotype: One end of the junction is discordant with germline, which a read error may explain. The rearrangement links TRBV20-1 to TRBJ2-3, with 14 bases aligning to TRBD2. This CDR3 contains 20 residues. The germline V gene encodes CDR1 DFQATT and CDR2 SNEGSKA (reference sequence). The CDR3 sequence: CSASRPGLAGGPSSTDAQYF. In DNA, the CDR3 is TGCAGTGCTAGTCGCCCCGGACTAGCGGGAGGACCGAGTAGCACAGATGCGCAGTACTTT.

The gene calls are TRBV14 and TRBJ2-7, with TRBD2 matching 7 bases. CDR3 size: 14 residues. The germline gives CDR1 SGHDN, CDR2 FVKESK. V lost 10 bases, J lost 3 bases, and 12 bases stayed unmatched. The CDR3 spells CAIRRGVAGYEQYF. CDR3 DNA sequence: TGTGCCATCAGACGGGGGGTTGCCGGCTACGAGCAGTACTTC.

The CDR3 reads CGNSHGPGFGEQFF. The CDR3 bases are TGTGGCAACAGTCACGGGCCGGGCTTCGGTGAGCAGTTCTTC. The chain combines TRBV6-5 with TRBJ2-1, with no clear D. Germline values: CDR1 MNHEY, CDR2 SVGAGI. The CDR3 has 14 residues.

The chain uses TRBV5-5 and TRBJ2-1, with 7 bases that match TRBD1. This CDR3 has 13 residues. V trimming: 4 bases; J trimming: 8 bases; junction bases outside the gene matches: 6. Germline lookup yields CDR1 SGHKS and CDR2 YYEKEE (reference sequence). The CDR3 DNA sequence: TGTGCCAGCAGCGGTTTCCAGGGGGATGAGCAGTTCTTC. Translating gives CASSGFQGDEQFF.

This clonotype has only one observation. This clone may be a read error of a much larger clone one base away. In DNA form, the CDR3 reads TGTGCCAGCAGTTTATGGAGCGTGAGGAAGAACACCGGGGAGCTGTTTTTT. This gives the protein CASSLWSVRKNTGELFF. This chain joins TRBV6-2 or TRBV6-3 and TRBJ2-2; D remains unclear. Trimming removed 4 bases at V and 1 base at J, with 16 bases between. The CDR3 runs 17 residues. The germline V gene encodes CDR1 MNHEY and CDR2 SVGEGT.

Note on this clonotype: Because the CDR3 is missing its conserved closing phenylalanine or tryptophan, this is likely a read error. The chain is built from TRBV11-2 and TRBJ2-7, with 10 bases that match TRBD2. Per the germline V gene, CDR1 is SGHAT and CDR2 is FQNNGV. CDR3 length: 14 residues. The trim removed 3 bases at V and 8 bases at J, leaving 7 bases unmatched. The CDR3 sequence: CASSFLAGEDQQYL. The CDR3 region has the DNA TGTGCCAGCAGCTTTCTAGCGGGAGAAGACCAGCAGTACCTC.

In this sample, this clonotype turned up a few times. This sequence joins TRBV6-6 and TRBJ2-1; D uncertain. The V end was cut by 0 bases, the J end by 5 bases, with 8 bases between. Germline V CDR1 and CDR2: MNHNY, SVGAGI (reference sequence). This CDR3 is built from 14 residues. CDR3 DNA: TGTGCCAGCAGTTACTCCACTTATAACAATGAGCAGTTCTTC. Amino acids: CASSYSTYNNEQFF.

In DNA form, the CDR3 reads TGTGCCAGCAGCTTAGGGGGGGAGGGTGAGCAGTTCTTC. Translating gives CASSLGGEGEQFF. V usage is TRBV11-3 and J usage is TRBJ2-1; 7 nucleotides align to TRBD2. Germline V gives CDR1 SGHNT, CDR2 YENEEA. CDR3 length equals 13 residues. V lost 1 base, J lost 9 bases, and 3 bases stayed unmatched.

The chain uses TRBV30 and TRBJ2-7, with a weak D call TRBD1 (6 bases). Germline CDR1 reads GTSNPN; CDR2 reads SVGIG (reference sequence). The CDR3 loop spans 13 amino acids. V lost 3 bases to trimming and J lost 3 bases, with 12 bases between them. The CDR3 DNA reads TGTGCCTGGAGAGACAGGAGATTCTACGAGCAGTACTTC. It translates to CAWRDRRFYEQYF.

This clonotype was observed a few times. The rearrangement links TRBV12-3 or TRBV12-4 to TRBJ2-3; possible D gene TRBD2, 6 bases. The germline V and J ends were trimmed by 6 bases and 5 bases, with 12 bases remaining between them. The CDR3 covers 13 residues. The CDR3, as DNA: TGTGCCAGCAGCGGGGGAGCAGTAGATACGCAGTATTTT. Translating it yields CASSGGAVDTQYF.

CDR3 in amino acids: CASNIAGGYNEQFF. The DNA for the CDR3 is TGTGCCAGCAATATAGCGGGGGGGTACAATGAGCAGTTCTTC. The gene calls are TRBV14 and TRBJ2-1, with TRBD2 matching 11 bases. Germline values: CDR1 SGHDN, CDR2 FVKESK. CDR3 length equals 14 residues. The J segment lost 4 bases and the V segment lost 7 bases, leaving 3 bases of the junction unmatched.

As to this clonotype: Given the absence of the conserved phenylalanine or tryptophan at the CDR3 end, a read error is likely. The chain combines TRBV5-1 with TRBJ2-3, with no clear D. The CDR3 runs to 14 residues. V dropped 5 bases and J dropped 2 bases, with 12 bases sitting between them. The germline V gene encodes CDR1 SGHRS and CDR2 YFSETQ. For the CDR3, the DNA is TGCGCCAGCAGTCAGGTCCGACACACAGATACGCAGTATTCT. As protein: CASSQVRHTDTQYS.

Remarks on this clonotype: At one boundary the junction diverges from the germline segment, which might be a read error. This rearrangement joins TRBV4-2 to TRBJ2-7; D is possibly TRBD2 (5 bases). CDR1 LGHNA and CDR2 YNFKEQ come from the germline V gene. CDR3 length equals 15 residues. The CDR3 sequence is CASSQDLTSSREQYF. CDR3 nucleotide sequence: TGTGCGAGCAGCCAAGATCTTACTAGTTCCCGCGAGCAGTACTTC.

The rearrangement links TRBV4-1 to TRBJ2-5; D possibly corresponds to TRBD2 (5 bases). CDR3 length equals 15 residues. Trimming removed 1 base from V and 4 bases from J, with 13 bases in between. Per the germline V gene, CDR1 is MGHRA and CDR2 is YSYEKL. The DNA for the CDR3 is TGCGCCAGCAGCCAAGGCAACTCGGGGAGAGAGACCCAGTACTTC. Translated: CASSQGNSGRETQYF.

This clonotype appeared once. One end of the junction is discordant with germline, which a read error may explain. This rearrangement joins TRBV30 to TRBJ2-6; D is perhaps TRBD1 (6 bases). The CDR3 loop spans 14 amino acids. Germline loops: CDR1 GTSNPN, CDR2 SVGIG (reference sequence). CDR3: CSRTGCSGPNVLTF. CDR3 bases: TGTTCCCGTACAGGGTGCTCTGGGCCCAACGTCCTGACTTTC.

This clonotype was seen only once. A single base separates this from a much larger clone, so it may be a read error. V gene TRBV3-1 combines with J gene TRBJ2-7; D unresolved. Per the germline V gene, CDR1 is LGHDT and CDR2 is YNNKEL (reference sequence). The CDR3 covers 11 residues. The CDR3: CASSSSYVQYF. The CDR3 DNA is TGTGCCAGCAGTTCCAGCTACGTGCAGTACTTC.

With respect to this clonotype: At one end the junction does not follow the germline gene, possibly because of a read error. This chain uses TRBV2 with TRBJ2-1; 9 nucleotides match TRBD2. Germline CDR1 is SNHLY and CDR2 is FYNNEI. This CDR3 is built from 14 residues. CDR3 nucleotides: TGTCCCAGCAGTGACAAAGCGGGAGGAAATGAGCAGTTCTTC. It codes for CPSSDKAGGNEQFF. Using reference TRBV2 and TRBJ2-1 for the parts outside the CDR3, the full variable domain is EPEVTQTPSHQVTQMGQEVILRCVPISNHLYFYWYRQILGQKVEFLVSFYNNEISEKSEIFDDQFSVERPDGSNFTLKIRSTKLEDSAMYFCPSSDKAGGNEQFFGPGTRLTVL.

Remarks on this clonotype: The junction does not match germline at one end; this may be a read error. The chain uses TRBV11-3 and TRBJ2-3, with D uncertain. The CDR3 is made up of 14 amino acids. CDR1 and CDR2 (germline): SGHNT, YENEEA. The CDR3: CASSFESHIDKQYF. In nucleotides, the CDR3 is TGTGCCAGCAGCTTTGAGAGTCATATAGATAAGCAGTATTTT.

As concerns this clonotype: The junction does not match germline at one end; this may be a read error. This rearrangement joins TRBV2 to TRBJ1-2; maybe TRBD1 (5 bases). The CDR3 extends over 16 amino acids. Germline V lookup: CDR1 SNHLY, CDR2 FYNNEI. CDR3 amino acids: CASTPFGAVPSYGYTF. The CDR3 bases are TGTGCCAGCACCCCCTTCGGGGCGGTTCCCTCCTATGGTTACACCTTC.

Here the CDR3 reads CSAGRLAGAKQYF. In DNA, the CDR3 is TGCAGTGCTGGTCGGTTAGCGGGAGCCAAGCAGTACTTC. This chain links TRBV20-1 with TRBJ2-7; 9 bases agree with TRBD2. The CDR3 has 13 amino acids. With V trimmed by 5 bases and J by 8 bases, 10 bases remained unmatched. Germline V lookup: CDR1 DFQATT, CDR2 SNEGSKA (reference sequence).

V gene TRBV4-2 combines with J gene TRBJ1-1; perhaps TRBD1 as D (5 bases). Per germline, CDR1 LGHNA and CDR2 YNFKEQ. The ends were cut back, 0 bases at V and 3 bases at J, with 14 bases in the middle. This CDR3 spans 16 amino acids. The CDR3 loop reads CASSQDIAGLYTEAFF. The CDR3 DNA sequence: TGTGCCAGCAGCCAAGATATAGCGGGGCTGTACACTGAAGCTTTCTTT.

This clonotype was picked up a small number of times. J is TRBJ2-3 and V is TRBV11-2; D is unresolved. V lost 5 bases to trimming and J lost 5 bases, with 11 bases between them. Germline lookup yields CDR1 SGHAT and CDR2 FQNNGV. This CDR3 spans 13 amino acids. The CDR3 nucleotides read TGTGCCAGCAGCCGCAACCTAGGAGATACGCAGTATTTT. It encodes CASSRNLGDTQYF.

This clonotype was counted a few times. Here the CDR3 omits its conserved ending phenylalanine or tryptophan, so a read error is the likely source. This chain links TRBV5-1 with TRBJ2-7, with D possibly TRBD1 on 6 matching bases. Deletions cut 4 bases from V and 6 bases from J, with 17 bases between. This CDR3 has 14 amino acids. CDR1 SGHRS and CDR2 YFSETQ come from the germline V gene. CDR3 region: CASSITGTTLEQYL. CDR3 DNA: TGCGCCAGCAGCATCACCGGGACAACGCTCGAGCAGTACTTA.

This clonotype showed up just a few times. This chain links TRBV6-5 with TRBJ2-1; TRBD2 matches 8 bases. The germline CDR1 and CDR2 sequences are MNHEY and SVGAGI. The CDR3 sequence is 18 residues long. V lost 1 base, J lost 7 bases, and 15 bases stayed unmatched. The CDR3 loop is CASSYLMSPGGYQNEQFF. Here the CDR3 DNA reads TGTGCCAGCAGTTACTTGATGAGTCCGGGAGGGTACCAAAATGAGCAGTTCTTC.

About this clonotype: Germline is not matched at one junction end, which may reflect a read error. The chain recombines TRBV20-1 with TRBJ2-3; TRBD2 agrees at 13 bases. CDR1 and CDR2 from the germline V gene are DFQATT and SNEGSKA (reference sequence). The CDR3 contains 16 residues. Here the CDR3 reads CGARSGLAGVTDTQYF. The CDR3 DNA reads TGCGGTGCTAGATCTGGACTAGCGGGGGTCACAGATACGCAGTATTTT.

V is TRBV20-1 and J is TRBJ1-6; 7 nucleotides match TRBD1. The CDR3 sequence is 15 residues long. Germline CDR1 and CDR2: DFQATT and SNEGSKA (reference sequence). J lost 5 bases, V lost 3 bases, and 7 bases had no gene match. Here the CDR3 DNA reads TGCAGTGCTAGTCCCCTCACAGGGGATAATTCACCCCTCCACTTT. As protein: CSASPLTGDNSPLHF.

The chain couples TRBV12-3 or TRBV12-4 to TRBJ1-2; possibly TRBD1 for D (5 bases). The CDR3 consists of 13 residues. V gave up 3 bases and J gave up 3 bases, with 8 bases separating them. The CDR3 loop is CASSFSGDYGYTF. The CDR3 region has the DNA TGTGCCAGCAGTTTTTCGGGGGACTATGGCTACACCTTC.

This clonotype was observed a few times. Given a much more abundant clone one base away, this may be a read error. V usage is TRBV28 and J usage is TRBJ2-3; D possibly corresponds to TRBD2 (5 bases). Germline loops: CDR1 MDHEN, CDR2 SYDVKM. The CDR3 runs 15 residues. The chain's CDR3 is CASSPPSRHTDTQCF. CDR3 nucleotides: TGTGCCAGCAGTCCCCCTAGCAGACACACAGATACGCAGTGTTTT.